This T cell receptor beta chain was identified in a study of shared clonotypes between healthy human individuals. Study-level points and caveats: A reduction in generation probabilities was seen for non-shared clonotypes relative to those shared by all four donors.

On this clone itself: Its antigen is still unknown. The sample holds other DNA sequences that translate to the same CDR3.

Data came from immunoSEQ multiplex PCR; TCRdb stores just in-frame clones and leaves some out. This repertoire shows about 330,000 clones, roughly 87% found once; its top ten account for under 20%. V lost 2 bases and J lost 4; bases outside the gene matches: 2. The CDR3 has 13 amino acids. Germline lookup yields CDR1 SGHRS and CDR2 YFSETQ. The receptor was isolated from a man between 18 and 35 years old in good health. The chain is built from TRBV5-1 and TRBJ1-2, with 7 bases identical to TRBD1. Sample: memory CD8+ T cells sorted from blood. As to subset: CD45RO+ cells pooled with CCR7-negative TemRA cells. As DNA, the CDR3 is TGCGCCAGCAGCTTAAGGGACAGCTATGGCTACACCTTC. Translating it yields CASSLRDSYGYTF.